The clone carrying this T cell receptor beta chain was picked up many times. Its specificity is not known. Researchers prepared the TCRbeta library using unique molecular identifiers, the study reports. From the PCR reads, TCRdb called clonotypes with MiXCR, one entry per CDR3 protein. The data show 240,000 or so distinct CDR3 sequences, roughly 8.2% seen once. The CDR3 has 12 amino acids. From germline, CDR1 is SGHDT and CDR2 YYEEEE. V dropped 2 bases and J dropped 6 bases, with 9 bases sitting between them. The data belong to a study of T-cell reconstitution after alpha-beta-depleted transplantation in children. The study's findings and limits: T-cell counts and diversity at one year following transplant were attributed mainly to newly produced T cells.

Sequenced material: PBMCs, mostly from graft donor cells, taken 180 days after TCRalphabeta/CD19-depleted stem cell transplant. This chain uses TRBV5-6 with TRBJ2-7; possibly TRBD2 for D (5 bases). The TCR sequence derives from a male patient aged 10 to 17 who had a stem cell transplant for acute lymphoblastic leukemia, so the T cells may come from the graft donor. The CDR3, as DNA: TGTGCCAGCAGCTTTGGAGGCGGCGAGCAGTACTTC. It is translated as CASSFGGGEQYF.